This TCR beta chain appears in the sequencing data of a study of CXCR3-negative and CXCR3-positive naive CD8 T cells. Findings and limits, study-wide: CXCR3-expressing naive cells carried TRB CDR3s more hydrophobic than those of CXCR3-negative naive cells.

CD45RO-CCR7+CD27+CD95- defined naive CD8+ T cells. The authors prepared UMI-labeled TRB cDNA libraries by 5' RACE. TCRdb reprocessed the 5' RACE reads and stores each CDR3 protein as one record, lacking DNA. Its listing shows more than 70,000 distinct CDR3 sequences. In the case of this clonotype: The antigen is undetermined.

The CDR3 covers 19 residues. Looked up from germline, CDR1 is MDHEN and CDR2 is SYDVKM. The V and J genes are TRBV28 and TRBJ2-1; TCRdb's assignment of TRBD1 cannot be checked, as there is no DNA. Sequenced sample: naive CXCR3+ CD8+ T cells from blood. Subset of the sample: CD45RO-CCR7+CD27+CD95- naive CD8+ T cells expressing CXCR3 (TNR3+). This TCR came from a human donor in good health. Some clones in this sample may be carry-over from other donors' samples. CDR3 residues: CASSYGGNPGATSDNEQFF.